The clone carrying this T cell receptor (beta chain) came up many times. Time point specified: pre-sensitization, week 0. Treatment reported: therapeutic diphenylcyclopropenone sensitization with weekly scalp DPC. Donors were 18 to 70-year-old alopecia patients suitable for DPC. Between the trimmed V and J ends, which lost 0 bases and 4 bases, there was a span of 12 bases. This CDR3 region has 15 residues. CDR1 and CDR2 from the germline V gene are MNHEY and SVGAGI. The data are from a study of human T cells and chemical hapten exposure. Overall study context: Mostly female patients had alopecia areata, totalis or universalis.

The library put unique molecular identifiers onto individual cDNA molecules. TCRdb called the RACE reads again in MiXCR, with one record for every CDR3 protein. The sample lists 87,000 or so distinct CDR3 sequences; 9.6% were seen once. The rearrangement uses TRBV6-5 and TRBJ2-5; maybe TRBD1 (5 bases). The sequences come from whole blood, collected in connection with sensitization to the hapten diphenylcyclopropenone (DPC). This TCR derives from a woman aged 40 to 55 with alopecia areata. Some clones in this sample may be carry-over from other donors' samples. The CDR3, as DNA: TGTGCCAGCAGTTACTCAGGCAGGGCTGGAGAGACCCAGTACTTC. It encodes CASSYSGRAGETQYF.